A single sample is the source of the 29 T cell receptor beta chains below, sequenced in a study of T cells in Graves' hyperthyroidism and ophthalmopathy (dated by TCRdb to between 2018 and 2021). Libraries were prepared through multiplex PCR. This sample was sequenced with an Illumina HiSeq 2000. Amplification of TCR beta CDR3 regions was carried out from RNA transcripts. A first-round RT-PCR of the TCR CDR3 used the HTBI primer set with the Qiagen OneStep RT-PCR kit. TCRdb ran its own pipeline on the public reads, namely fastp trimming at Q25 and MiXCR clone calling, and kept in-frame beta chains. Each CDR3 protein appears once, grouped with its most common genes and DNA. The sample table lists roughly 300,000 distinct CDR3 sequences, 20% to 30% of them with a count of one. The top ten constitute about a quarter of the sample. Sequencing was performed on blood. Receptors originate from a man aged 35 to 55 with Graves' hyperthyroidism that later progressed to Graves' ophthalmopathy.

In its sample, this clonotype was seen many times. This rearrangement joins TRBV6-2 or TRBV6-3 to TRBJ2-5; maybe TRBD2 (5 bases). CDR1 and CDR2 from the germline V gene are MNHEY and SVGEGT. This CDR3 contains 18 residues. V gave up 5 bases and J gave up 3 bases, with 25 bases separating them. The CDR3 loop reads CASSTFFISGNSEETQYF. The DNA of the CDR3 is TGTGCCAGCAGTACGTTCTTTATCTCCGGGAACTCAGAAGAGACCCAGTACTTC.

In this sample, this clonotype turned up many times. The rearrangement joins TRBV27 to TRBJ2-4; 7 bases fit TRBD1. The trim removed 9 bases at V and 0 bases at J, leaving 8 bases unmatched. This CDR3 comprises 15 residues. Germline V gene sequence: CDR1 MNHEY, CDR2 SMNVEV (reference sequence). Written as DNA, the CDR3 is TGTGCCAGTTCTAACAGGGGTTTAGCCAAAAACATTCAGTACTTC. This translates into CASSNRGLAKNIQYF.

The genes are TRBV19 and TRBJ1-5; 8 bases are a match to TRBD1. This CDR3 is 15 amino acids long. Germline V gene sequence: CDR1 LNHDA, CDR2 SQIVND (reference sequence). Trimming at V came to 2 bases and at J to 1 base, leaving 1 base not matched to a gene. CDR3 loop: CASSITGGSNQPQHF. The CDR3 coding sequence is TGTGCCAGTAGTATAACAGGGGGGAGCAATCAGCCCCAGCATTTT.

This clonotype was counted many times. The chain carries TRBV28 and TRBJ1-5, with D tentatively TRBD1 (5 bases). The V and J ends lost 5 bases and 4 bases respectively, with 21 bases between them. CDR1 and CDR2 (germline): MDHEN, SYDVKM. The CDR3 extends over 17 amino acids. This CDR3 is CASSPRKGLAWNQPQHF. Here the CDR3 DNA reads TGTGCCAGCAGTCCCCGAAAGGGGTTGGCTTGGAATCAGCCCCAGCATTTT.

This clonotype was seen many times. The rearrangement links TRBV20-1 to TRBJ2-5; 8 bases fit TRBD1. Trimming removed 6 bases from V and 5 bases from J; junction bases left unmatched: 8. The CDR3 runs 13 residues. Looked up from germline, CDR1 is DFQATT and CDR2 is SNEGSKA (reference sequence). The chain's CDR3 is CSALVRGQETQYF. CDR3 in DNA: TGCAGTGCGCTGGTCAGGGGGCAGGAGACCCAGTACTTC.

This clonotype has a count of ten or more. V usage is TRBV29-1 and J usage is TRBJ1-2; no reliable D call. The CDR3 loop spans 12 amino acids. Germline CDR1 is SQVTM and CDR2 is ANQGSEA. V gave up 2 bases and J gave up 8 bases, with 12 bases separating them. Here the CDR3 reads CSVEFDRVGYTF. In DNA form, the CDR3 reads TGCAGCGTTGAATTTGATCGGGTCGGCTACACCTTC.

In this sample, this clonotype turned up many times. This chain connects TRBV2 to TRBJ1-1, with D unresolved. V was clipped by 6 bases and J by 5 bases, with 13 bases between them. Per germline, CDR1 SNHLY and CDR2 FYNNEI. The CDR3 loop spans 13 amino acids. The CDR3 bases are TGTGCCAGCAGGAGCATCCTGGGGACTGAAGCTTTCTTT. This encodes CASRSILGTEAFF.

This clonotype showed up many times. In DNA, the CDR3 is TGTGCCAGCAGCAGCCAAATGAACACTGAAGCTTTCTTT. As protein: CASSSQMNTEAFF. The V call is TRBV6-4, the J call TRBJ1-1, with D uncertain. V was shortened by 6 bases and J by 0 bases, with 8 bases between the two germline ends. Germline CDR1 MRHNA, CDR2 SNTAGT. The length of the CDR3 is 13 residues.

This CDR3 is CSASGLVVAPSYEQYF. The DNA for the CDR3 is TGCAGTGCTTCGGGACTAGTAGTTGCCCCCTCCTACGAGCAGTACTTC. The chain is built from TRBV20-1 and TRBJ2-7; the match to TRBD2 covers 8 bases. V shed 5 bases, J shed 0 bases, and the junction held 12 bases outside the gene matches. The germline gives CDR1 DFQATT, CDR2 SNEGSKA (reference sequence). The CDR3 runs 16 residues.

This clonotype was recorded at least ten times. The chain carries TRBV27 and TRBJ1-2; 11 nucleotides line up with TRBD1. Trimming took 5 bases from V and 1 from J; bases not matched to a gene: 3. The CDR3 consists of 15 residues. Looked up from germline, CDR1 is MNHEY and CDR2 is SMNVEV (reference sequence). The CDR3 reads CASSEGQGVNYGYTF. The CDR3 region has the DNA TGTGCCAGCAGTGAGGGACAGGGGGTTAACTATGGCTACACCTTC.

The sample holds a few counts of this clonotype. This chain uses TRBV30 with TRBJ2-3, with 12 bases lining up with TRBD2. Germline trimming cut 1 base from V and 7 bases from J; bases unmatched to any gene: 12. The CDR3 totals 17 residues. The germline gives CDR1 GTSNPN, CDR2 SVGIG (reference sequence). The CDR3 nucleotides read TGTGCCTGGAGTGGCTCGCCTAGCGGGAGGGCCCGTCATACGCAGTATTTT. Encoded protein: CAWSGSPSGRARHTQYF.

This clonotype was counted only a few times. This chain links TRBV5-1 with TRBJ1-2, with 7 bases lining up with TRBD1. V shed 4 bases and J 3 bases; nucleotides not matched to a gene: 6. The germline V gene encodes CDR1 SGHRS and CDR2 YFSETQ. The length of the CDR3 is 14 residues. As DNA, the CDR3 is TGCGCCAGCAGCCAAACAGGGGAGGACTATGGCTACACCTTC. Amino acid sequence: CASSQTGEDYGYTF.

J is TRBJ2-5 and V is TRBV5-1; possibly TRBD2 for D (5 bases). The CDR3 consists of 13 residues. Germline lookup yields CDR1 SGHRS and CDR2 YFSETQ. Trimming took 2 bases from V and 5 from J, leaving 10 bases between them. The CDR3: CASSFGWEETQYF. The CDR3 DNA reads TGCGCCAGCAGCTTCGGTTGGGAGGAGACCCAGTACTTC.

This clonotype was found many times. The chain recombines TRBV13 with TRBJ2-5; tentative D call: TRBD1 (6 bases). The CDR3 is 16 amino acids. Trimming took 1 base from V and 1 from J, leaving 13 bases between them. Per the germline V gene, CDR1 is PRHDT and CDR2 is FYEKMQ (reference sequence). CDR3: CASSLVGAPGQETQYF. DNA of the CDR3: TGTGCCAGCAGCTTAGTGGGGGCGCCGGGCCAAGAGACCCAGTACTTC.

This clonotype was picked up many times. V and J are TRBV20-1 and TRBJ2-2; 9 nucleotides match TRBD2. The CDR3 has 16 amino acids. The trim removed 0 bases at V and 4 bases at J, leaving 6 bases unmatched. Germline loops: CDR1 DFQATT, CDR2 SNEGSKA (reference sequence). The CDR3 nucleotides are TGCAGTGCTAGAGATATAGCGGGAGTGGTCACCGGGGAGCTGTTTTTT. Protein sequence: CSARDIAGVVTGELFF.

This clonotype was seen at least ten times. The CDR3 DNA follows: TGTGCCAGCATTCCTTCGCCGGGACAGGGAGATGGCTACACCTTC. Its translation is CASIPSPGQGDGYTF. The rearrangement links TRBV12-3 or TRBV12-4 to TRBJ1-2; 9 bases align to TRBD1. This CDR3 comprises 15 residues. The junction had 12 bases not matched to a gene; V was cut back by 7 bases and J by 6 bases.

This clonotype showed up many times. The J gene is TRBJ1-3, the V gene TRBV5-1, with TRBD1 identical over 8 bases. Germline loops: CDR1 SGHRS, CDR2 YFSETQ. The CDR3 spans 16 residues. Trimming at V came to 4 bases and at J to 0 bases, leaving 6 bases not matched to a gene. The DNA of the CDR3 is TGCGCCAGCAGCACGGGACAGGACCGCTCTGGAAACACCATATATTTT. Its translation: CASSTGQDRSGNTIYF. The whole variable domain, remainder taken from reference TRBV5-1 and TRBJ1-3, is KAGVTQTPRYLIKTRGQQVTLSCSPISGHRSVSWYQQTPGQGLQFLFEYFSETQRNKGNFPGRFSGRQFSNSRSEMNVSTLELGDSALYLCASSTGQDRSGNTIYFGEGSWLTVV.

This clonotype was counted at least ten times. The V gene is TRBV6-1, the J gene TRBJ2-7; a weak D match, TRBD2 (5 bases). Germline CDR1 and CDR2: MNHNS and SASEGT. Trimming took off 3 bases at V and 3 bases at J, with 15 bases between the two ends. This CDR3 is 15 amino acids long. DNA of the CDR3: TGTGCCAGCAGTGACCCTAGCACATTGATCTACGAGCAGTACTTC. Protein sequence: CASSDPSTLIYEQYF.

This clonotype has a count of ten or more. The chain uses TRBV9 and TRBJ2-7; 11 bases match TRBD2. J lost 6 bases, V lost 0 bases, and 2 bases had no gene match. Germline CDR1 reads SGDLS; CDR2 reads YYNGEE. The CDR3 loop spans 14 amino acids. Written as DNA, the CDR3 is TGTGCCAGCAGCGTAGTCCTAGCGGGGGGCGAGCAGTACTTC. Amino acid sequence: CASSVVLAGGEQYF.

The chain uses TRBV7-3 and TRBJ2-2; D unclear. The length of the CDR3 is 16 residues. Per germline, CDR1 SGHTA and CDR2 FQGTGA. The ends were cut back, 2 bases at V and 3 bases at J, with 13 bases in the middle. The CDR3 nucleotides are TGTGCCAGCAGCTTATATACACAGAAACACACCGGGGAGCTGTTTTTT. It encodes CASSLYTQKHTGELFF.

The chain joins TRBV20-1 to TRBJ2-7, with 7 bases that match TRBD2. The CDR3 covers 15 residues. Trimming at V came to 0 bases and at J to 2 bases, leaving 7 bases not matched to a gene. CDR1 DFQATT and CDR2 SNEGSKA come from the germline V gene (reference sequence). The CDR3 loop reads CSAREVAGAPYEQYF. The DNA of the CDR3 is TGCAGTGCTAGAGAAGTTGCGGGAGCTCCCTACGAGCAGTACTTC.

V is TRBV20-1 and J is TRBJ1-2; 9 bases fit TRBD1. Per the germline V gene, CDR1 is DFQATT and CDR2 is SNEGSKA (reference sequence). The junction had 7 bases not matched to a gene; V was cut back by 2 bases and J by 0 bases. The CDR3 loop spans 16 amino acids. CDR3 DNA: TGCAGTGCTAGATCCCCAGACAGGGGGGCTAACTATGGCTACACCTTC. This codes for CSARSPDRGANYGYTF.

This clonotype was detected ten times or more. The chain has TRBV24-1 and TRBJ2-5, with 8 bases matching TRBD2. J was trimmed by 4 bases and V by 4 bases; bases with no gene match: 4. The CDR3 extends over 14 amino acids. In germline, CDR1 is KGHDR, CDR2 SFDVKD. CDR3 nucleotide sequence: TGTGCCACCAGTGACCCTCTAGCGGGAGAGACCCAGTACTTC. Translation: CATSDPLAGETQYF.

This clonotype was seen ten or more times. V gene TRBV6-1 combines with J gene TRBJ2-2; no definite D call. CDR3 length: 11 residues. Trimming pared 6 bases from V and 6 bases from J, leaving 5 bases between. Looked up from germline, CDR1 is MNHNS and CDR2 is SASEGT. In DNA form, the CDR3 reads TGTGCCAGCAGGGCGTCCGGGGAGCTGTTTTTT. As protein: CASRASGELFF.

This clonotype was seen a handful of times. CDR3 sequence: CASSRHWGNQPQHF. The CDR3, as DNA: TGTGCCAGCAGTCGCCATTGGGGGAATCAGCCCCAGCATTTT. This chain connects TRBV27 to TRBJ1-5; a weak D match, TRBD1 (5 bases). The CDR3 sequence is 14 residues long. V was trimmed by 5 bases and J by 4 bases, leaving 12 bases between them. The germline V gene has CDR1 MNHEY and CDR2 SMNVEV (reference sequence).

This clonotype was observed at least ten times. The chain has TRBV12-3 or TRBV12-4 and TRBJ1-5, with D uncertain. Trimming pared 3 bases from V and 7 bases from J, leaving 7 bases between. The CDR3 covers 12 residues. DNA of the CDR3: TGTGCCAGCAGTTTGTCGGAGCAGCCCCAGCATTTT. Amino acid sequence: CASSLSEQPQHF.

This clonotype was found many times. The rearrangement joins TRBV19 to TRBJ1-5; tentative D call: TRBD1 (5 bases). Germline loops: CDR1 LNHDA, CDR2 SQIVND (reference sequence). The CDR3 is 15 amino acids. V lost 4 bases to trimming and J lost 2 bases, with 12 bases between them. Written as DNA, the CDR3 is TGTGCCAGTAGTACAGGGCGGTACGGCAATCAGCCCCAGCATTTT. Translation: CASSTGRYGNQPQHF.

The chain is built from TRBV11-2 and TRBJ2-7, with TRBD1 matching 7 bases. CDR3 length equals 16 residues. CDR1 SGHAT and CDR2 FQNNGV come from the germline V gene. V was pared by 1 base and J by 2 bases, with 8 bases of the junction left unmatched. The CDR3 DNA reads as TGTGCCAGCAGCTTAGGAACAGGGGTCGTCGCCTACGAGCAGTACTTC. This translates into CASSLGTGVVAYEQYF.

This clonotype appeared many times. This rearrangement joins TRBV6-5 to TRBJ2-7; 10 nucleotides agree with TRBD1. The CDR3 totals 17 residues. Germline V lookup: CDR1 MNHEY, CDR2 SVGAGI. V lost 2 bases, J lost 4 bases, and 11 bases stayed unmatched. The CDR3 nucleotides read TGTGCCAGCAGTTACAGACCCGGACAGGGGGTTGGTTACGAGCAGTACTTC. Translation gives CASSYRPGQGVGYEQYF.